This T cell receptor (beta chain) was captured by sequencing in a study of T cell responses to AZD1222 COVID-19 vaccine. For this clone: Its antigen is unidentified.

CDR1 and CDR2 from the germline V gene are MNHEY and SVGEGT. The CDR3 covers 13 residues. Trimming removed 2 bases at V and 7 bases at J, with 11 bases between. This table comes from immunoSEQ multiplex PCR, and its TCRdb copy is limited to in-frame clones, with some not included. Counted here are around 120,000 clones, 85% to 90% occurring once; the ten biggest clones make up about 27%. Whole-study results and caveats: Unmutated variant regions reportedly attract nearly half of all spike-specific TCRs. Spike-specific TCR breadth and depth grew following two AZD1222 doses. The number of AZD1222 recipients seropositive at baseline was only five or six. White British ancestry dominated among donors, who included more females, and clonal diversity was possibly underestimated.

The chain couples TRBV6-2 or TRBV6-3 to TRBJ1-2, with D possibly matching TRBD1 (5 bases). This sequence was found in an adult in good health. Specimen: peripheral blood, collected on day 0 of AZD1222 vaccination. The CDR3: CASSYRQLSGYTF. The DNA of the CDR3 is TGTGCCAGCAGTTACCGACAGCTCAGTGGCTACACCTTC.